This TCR beta chain was observed in a study of cytomegalovirus exposure and HLA in healthy donors. Overall study findings and caveats: Indistinguishable V segments such as TRBV6-2 and TRBV6-3 were excluded. Usually a TCR sequence was rare, but some public TCRs were found in many donors. Cytomegalovirus association was assigned to more than 150 TCR beta chains.

Primers included in the PCR were 60 Vbeta and 13 Jbeta primers. TCRdb's copy holds only in-frame clones and misses some; the assay was immunoSEQ multiplex PCR. Its table records roughly 65,000 clones. V lost 2 bases and J lost 3, with 7 bases in between. The CDR3 is 13 amino acids. Germline V CDR1 and CDR2: MNHEY, SVGAGI. Everyone who donated was a healthy bone marrow donor. As for this clone: Its cognate antigen is unknown.

The V call is TRBV6-5, the J call TRBJ1-1, with D tentatively TRBD1 (5 bases). The sample was PBMCs. This clonotype was obtained from a boy aged 10-17 years in good health and CMV-seronegative. Here the CDR3 reads CASSYPGDTEAFF. The CDR3 DNA reads TGTGCCAGCAGTTACCCGGGGGACACTGAAGCTTTCTTT.